The clone carrying this TCR beta chain was detected many times. Its antigen remains unknown. This record comes from a study of T cells after posttransplantation cyclophosphamide. Data came from immunoSEQ multiplex PCR; TCRdb stores just in-frame clones and leaves some out. Recorded here are over 45,000 clones, none singletons. This CDR3 has 16 amino acids. Germline CDR1 SGHVS, CDR2 FNYEAQ. V lost 0 bases and J lost 0; bases outside the gene matches: 1. Study outcomes and limitations: Later blood repertoires were often dominated by clones from the donor CD8+ memory compartment.

This receptor was identified in a man in his forties or fifties in good health, CMV-negative, and a related stem cell transplant donor. The chain carries TRBV7-6 and TRBJ2-7, with TRBD2 matching 11 bases. The sequenced sample consisted of PBMCs. The CDR3 coding sequence is TGTGCCAGCAGCTTAGCTACTAGCGGGAGCTCCTACGAGCAGTACTTC. Its translation: CASSLATSGSSYEQYF. Variable domain in full (rest from reference TRBV7-6 and TRBJ2-7): GAGVSQSPRYKVTKRGQDVALRCDPISGHVSLYWYRQALGQGPEFLTYFNYEAQQDKSGLPNDRFSAERPEGSISTLTIQRTEQRDSAMYRCASSLATSGSSYEQYFGPGTRLTVT.